The 5 T cell receptor beta chains in this list originate from one sample, sequenced in a study of chemoradiotherapy in HPV16-positive cancers. Assay used: immunoSEQ multiplex PCR; TCRdb lists only in-frame clones, some missing. This sample yields about 4,700 clones, of which 65% to 80% are seen a single time; less than 5.5% belongs to the top ten. Sequences were derived from tumor tissue, sampled from a patient who underwent chemoradiotherapy. The origin of the receptors is a human donor with HPV-associated anogenital cancer.

The V and J genes are TRBV4-2 and TRBJ1-2, with TRBD1 identical over 9 bases. In germline, CDR1 is LGHNA, CDR2 YNFKEQ. V dropped 4 bases and J dropped 5; count of bases not matched to a gene: 17. This CDR3 is 18 amino acids long. This chain's CDR3 is CASSLLSRGQGPKYGYTF. The CDR3 nucleotides are TGTGCCAGCAGCCTCCTGTCCCGCGGACAGGGGCCCAAATATGGCTACACCTTC.

This chain links TRBV28 with TRBJ1-1; D perhaps matches TRBD1 (6 bases). The CDR3 sequence is 15 residues long. Deletions cut 6 bases from V and 3 bases from J, with 17 bases between. The germline V gene has CDR1 MDHEN and CDR2 SYDVKM. The CDR3 is CASRLLREGDTEAFF. The CDR3 DNA sequence: TGTGCCAGCAGGCTCCTCCGGGAGGGGGACACTGAAGCTTTCTTT.

The V call is TRBV7-9, the J call TRBJ2-3; tentative D call: TRBD1 (6 bases). CDR3 length equals 15 residues. Per germline, CDR1 SEHNR and CDR2 FQNEAQ (reference sequence). The ends were cut back, 5 bases at V and 1 base at J, with 13 bases in the middle. The CDR3 DNA reads as TGTGCCAGCAGCGCCTTACAGGGAGGCACAGATACGCAGTATTTT. Translating it yields CASSALQGGTDTQYF.

The rearrangement joins TRBV25-1 to TRBJ2-3, with 16 bases matching TRBD2. V trimming: 4 bases; J trimming: 4 bases; junction bases outside the gene matches: 8. The germline V gene has CDR1 MGHDK and CDR2 SYGVNS. The CDR3 runs to 18 residues. The DNA for the CDR3 is TGTGCCAGCAGTGGAATGCTGGGACTAGCGGGAGGGTCAGATACGCAGTATTTT. Protein sequence: CASSGMLGLAGGSDTQYF.

The chain couples TRBV2 to TRBJ2-7; D is uncertain. The CDR3 consists of 14 residues. Trimming pared 6 bases from V and 0 bases from J, leaving 12 bases between. Germline V gives CDR1 SNHLY, CDR2 FYNNEI. The CDR3 is CASRDRSSSYEQYF. DNA for the CDR3: TGTGCCAGCAGGGATCGGTCAAGCTCCTACGAGCAGTACTTC.